Listed below are T cell receptor beta chains from one sample, sequenced in a study of blood T cell repertoires in COVID-19. This table comes from immunoSEQ multiplex PCR, and its TCRdb copy is limited to in-frame clones, with some not included. The data hold approximately 90,000 clones, with 65% to 80% observed a single time. Sequencing was performed on peripheral blood. The receptors were sampled from a human donor in a cohort sampled during active COVID-19. Both conserved end residues are part of each CDR3. A D gene is named only where the DNA matches it firmly. Some rows have no size entry. The others give once, few or many, or a class for an expanded clone.

clone_size,d_call,j_call,v_call,cdr3_aa,cdr3_nt
-,TRBD2,TRBJ2-2,TRBV28,CASSLGLAGTNTGELFF,TGTGCCAGCAGCCTCGGACTAGCGGGGACAAACACCGGGGAGCTGTTTTTT
-,TRBD1,TRBJ2-7,TRBV18,CASSPDRGSSYEQYF,TGTGCCAGCTCACCCGACAGGGGAAGCTCCTACGAGCAGTACTTC
-,TRBD2,TRBJ2-2,TRBV7-6,CASSRGLAVNTGELFF,TGTGCCAGCAGCCGCGGACTAGCGGTAAACACCGGGGAGCTGTTTTTT
-,-,TRBJ2-1,TRBV9,CASSVKGGTTPKFF,TGTGCCAGCAGCGTAAAAGGGGGGACTACCCCTAAGTTCTTC
-,TRBD2,TRBJ2-7,TRBV30,CAWSVAGSDEQYF,TGTGCCTGGAGTGTAGCGGGGAGCGACGAGCAGTACTTC
-,-,TRBJ1-5,TRBV10-3,CAISSEPRKPQHF,TGTGCCATCAGCTCGGAACCGAGGAAGCCCCAGCATTTT
-,-,TRBJ2-4,TRBV4-3,CASSQERGFLAKNIQYF,TGCGCCAGCAGCCAAGAGAGGGGGTTCCTAGCCAAAAACATTCAGTACTTC
-,-,TRBJ2-7,TRBV4-2,CASSQNQAGNYEQYF,TGTGCCAGCAGCCAAAACCAGGCAGGGAACTACGAGCAGTACTTC
-,TRBD2,TRBJ2-1,TRBV7-9,CATTPPLAGGYEQFF,TGTGCCACTACCCCCCCCCTAGCGGGAGGCTATGAGCAGTTCTTC
-,-,TRBJ2-3,TRBV5-6,CASSLGPGLSEDTQYF,TGTGCCAGCAGCTTGGGTCCAGGGTTGTCAGAAGATACGCAGTATTTT
-,TRBD2,TRBJ2-7,TRBV5-1,CARSLGGAYEQYF,TGCGCCCGCAGCTTGGGGGGGGCCTACGAGCAGTACTTC
-,-,TRBJ2-7,TRBV7-2,CASSLDPVVYEQYF,TGTGCCAGCAGCTTAGATCCCGTTGTATACGAGCAGTACTTC
-,-,TRBJ2-7,TRBV30,CAWSSRGGLNEQYF,TGTGCCTGGAGTTCGAGGGGGGGGCTGAACGAGCAGTACTTC
-,TRBD1,TRBJ2-1,TRBV2,CASSEGGQGAYEQFF,TGTGCCAGCAGTGAAGGCGGACAGGGGGCCTATGAGCAGTTCTTC
-,TRBD1,TRBJ1-2,TRBV6-5,CASSTGQGRLDGYTF,TGTGCCAGCAGTACCGGACAGGGCCGGCTGGATGGCTACACCTTC
-,TRBD1,TRBJ1-2,TRBV6-5,CASSYTRQGPLYGYTF,TGTGCCAGCAGTTACACCCGACAGGGTCCCCTCTATGGCTACACCTTC
-,TRBD2,TRBJ2-2,TRBV15,CATRFRGRDTGELFF,TGTGCCACCAGGTTTCGCGGGAGGGACACCGGGGAGCTGTTTTTT
many,-,TRBJ2-5,TRBV14,CASSQGLGRSQYF,TGTGCCAGCAGCCAAGGGTTGGGGAGGTCCCAGTACTTC
-,-,TRBJ1-1,TRBV2,CASISGLGSTEAFF,TGTGCCAGCATCTCGGGACTCGGAAGCACTGAAGCTTTCTTT